One T cell receptor beta chain is described in this entry. Its antigen target is currently unknown. No much larger clone is present one base from it, and per-base qualities are unavailable. The data are from a study of shared clonotypes between healthy human individuals (dated by TCRdb to 2019 to 2021). In terms of the full investigation: The cohort included three men and two women between 18 and 49 years of age. Different laboratories and diverse techniques were used to prepare libraries and sequence TCR repertoires, to increase sequencing depth and limit assay-specific biases. Between about 0.94 and 10 billion PBMCs per donor were obtained by leukapheresis. To estimate repertoire size and how much clonotype sharing occurs between individuals, the study deeply sequenced the blood TCR repertoires of several healthy adults. Per donor, three plates each were used for CD4 naive and CD4 memory, two for CD8 naive, and one for CD8 memory.

Using the deep immunoSEQ assay, TCR CDR3 regions were amplified from genomic DNA by multiplex PCR. For each cell subset, the extracted genomic DNA was distributed evenly across all wells of several immunoSEQ 96-well plates, and each plate served as one replicate. Each replicate PCR for sorted subsets received about 0.2 ug genomic DNA, equal to tens of thousands of T cell genomes. Purified libraries were measured with a Qubit 3.0 fluorometer, size-checked on a Bioanalyzer 2100, and measured again with the KAPA Library Quantification kit. Every immunoSEQ 96-well plate was sequenced on a separate single-read 150-cycle Illumina NextSeq 550 flow cell. The authors' pipeline ran thus. The immunoSEQ output contained only junctional sequences without quality scores, so filtering could not match that applied to full-length reads. To assign V/J genes and CDR3, sequences were annotated against IMGT germline references using PyIR, a Python wrapper for IgBLAST v1.9. Any read was removed if the V/J assignment was weak (E-value above 1e-6), the CDR3 was missing, or the read contained stop codons, out-of-frame junctions, or ambiguous translated residues. V3J clonotypes were defined as sequences sharing the same inferred V gene, J gene, and CDR3 amino acid sequence. Percentage overlap between repertoires was computed as shared unique clonotypes divided by the size of the smaller repertoire. Three approaches were used to assess repertoire richness: RTK rarefaction, the Chao1 estimator, and Recon v2.1 estimates of unobserved clonotypes. For all TCRbeta clonotypes obtained by the gDNA method from several donors, generation probabilities were computed with OLGA. In TCRdb, the immuneACCESS table is reduced to in-frame sequences with V and J assigned. These tables do not hold every clone; where another copy was compared, an unresolved V gene accounts for under half, and the others remain unexplained. The D gene and trimming were derived from the DNA, and the V and J assignments and clone size from that table. The sample yields roughly 550,000 clones; about 95% were counted once. The biggest ten clones account for roughly 0.1% of the sample.

V loses 1 base, J loses 1 base, and the germline ends lie 5 bases apart. Including the terminal cysteine and phenylalanine, the CDR3 comprises 14 residues. The CDR3 DNA has 42 bases and is translated from base 1. CDR1 SGHNT and CDR2 YYREEE are derived from the germline V gene (reference sequence). Summary of the overall study and its limitations: The genetic and exposure-history diversity represented was limited by the small number of donors. Naive subsets generally had larger estimated clonotype richness than memory subsets. Incomplete sequencing was indicated by rarefaction of sorted-subset datasets, despite the large sequencing depth. Pairwise subsampling led to the expectation that sequencing depth would affect the degree of clonotype sharing among donors. Sampling was restricted to blood, and TCR repertoires in tissue are likely to differ from TCR repertoires in blood. Approximately 5% of naive CD4, roughly 3.6% of naive CD8, roughly 2.5% of memory CD4, and approximately 0.4% of memory CD8 clonotypes were shared across four donors. Compared with non-shared clonotypes, the clonotypes found in all four sorted-subset donors had higher generation probabilities.

CD8 naive samples consisted of CD45RO-negative cells that were positively selected for CCR7, yielding a CD45RA+CCR7+ population without TemRA cells. Donors were healthy HIV-negative adults with no recently reported acute infections or vaccinations. Every donor was a Caucasian adult residing in Nashville, Tennessee, USA. Blood was obtained by leukapheresis, after which PBMCs were separated by Ficoll-Histopaque density gradient centrifugation and cryopreserved in liquid nitrogen vapor phase. Purity and quantity of every magnetically sorted T cell population were checked by analytical flow cytometry. Genomic DNA was isolated from each sorted fraction and quantified by UV absorbance on a Nanodrop 2000c.

This receptor chain uses TRBV5-4 and TRBJ2-2; the D gene cannot be named for sure. The sequenced sample was naive CD8+ T cells sorted from blood. Per the publication, the cell subset or site label means: CD45RA+CCR7+. The sequence was collected from a woman aged 30 to 39 in good health. CDR3 sequence: CASSLLRNTGELFF. The sequenced DNA is TGTGCCAGCAGCTTGCTCAGGAACACCGGGGAGCTGTTTTTT. Supplemented by the reference TRBV5-4 and TRBJ2-2 proteins around the CDR3, the complete variable domain is ETGVTQSPTHLIKTRGQQVTLRCSSQSGHNTVSWYQQALGQGPQFIFQYYREEENGRGNFPPRFSGLQFPNYSSELNVNALELDDSALYLCASSLLRNTGELFFGEGSRLTVL.